The T cell receptor beta chain under discussion was sequenced for a study of T cell responses to AZD1222 COVID-19 vaccine. Study-wide results and caveats: Across spike, vaccine-associated CD4 TCRs were found, dominant at 160-218 and 743-854. Nearly half of the spike-specific TCRs reportedly recognize variant regions that carry no mutations.

TCRdb's table, derived via immunoSEQ multiplex PCR, lists solely in-frame clones and lacks some. The sample includes 150,000 to 250,000 clones, approximately 93% of them seen just once. On this clone itself: Antigen unknown.

The CDR3 covers 14 residues. V lost 7 bases and J lost 7; bases outside the gene matches: 12. In germline, CDR1 is SGHTA, CDR2 FQGNSA. The sequencing here drew on peripheral blood, taken 28 days after the second AZD1222 dose. The chain has TRBV7-2 and TRBJ1-2, with 7 positions matching TRBD1. The source of this sequence is an adult who received the AZD1222 COVID-19 vaccine. CDR3 DNA sequence: TGTGCCAGCATCCTCCAGACAGGGAGCAGTGGCTACACCTTC. This sequence encodes CASILQTGSSGYTF.